This entry features one T cell receptor (beta chain) sequence. No cognate antigen has been identified for it. Base qualities are not at hand, and no much larger clone is one base apart. These data originate in a study of cytomegalovirus exposure and HLA in healthy donors (dated by TCRdb to about 2017). For the wider study: The 666 repertoires of the first cohort and the 95 to 150 validation repertoires were produced on the same platform, according to a later analysis. The study aimed to test whether signatures of past pathogen exposure could be identified by cataloging public T cell receptors. A separate validation cohort of about 110 different subjects was used in addition to the 666-subject first cohort. The study combined high-throughput TCR immunosequencing, statistical association of individual TCRs with disease status, and machine learning to predict cytomegalovirus infection status. The paper as a whole reports these results and caveats: The validation cohort had no HLA typing available for a later analysis, so co-occurrence within that cohort was assessed over all 130 or so repertoires. Across donors, most TCR sequences were observed very rarely, whereas some public TCRs were present in many individuals. The study gave a list of around 170 TCR beta chains associated with cytomegalovirus. According to the authors, the approach could potentially be generalized to other disease states and immunological phenotypes. Subsequent analysis determined that TCRs grouped into clusters in the first cohort also showed a tendency toward co-occurrence across the 130 or so validation repertoires, and 94% of cluster scores exceeded 0. The classifier was reported to diagnose cytomegalovirus status with high specificity and sensitivity in both the original and validation cohorts. In vitro tests confirmed that a few of the cytomegalovirus-associated TCR beta chains recognize cytomegalovirus antigens.

The donors belonged to the validation cohort of around 110 subjects, which was separate from the approximately 680-subject first cohort. V is cut back by 4 bases and J by 6 bases, with 13 bases in the junction unmatched. According to the germline V gene (reference sequence), CDR1 reads GTSNPN and CDR2 reads SVGIG. The CDR3 spans 16 residues, from the cysteine through the phenylalanine. Only the CDR3 DNA is retained, 48 bases long and in frame from the first base. Receptors were amplified or captured by the immunoSEQ multiplex PCR assay. The original pipeline was this. A statistical classification framework was built for diagnosing cytomegalovirus status from the catalog of TCR beta chain sequences. TCRdb took over this immuneACCESS table, retaining in-frame rearrangements with V and J assigned. Such tables are incomplete; in checked studies, under half of the missing clones stem from an unresolved V gene, and the remainder is unexplained. V and J calls and clone size are copied from that table; D and trimming were computed from the DNA. Here the sample has around 90,000 clones; roughly 84% occur a single time. Of the sample, 9.5% to 13% is held by the ten largest clones.

The sequence links TRBV30 to TRBJ2-3, and 10 bases in between align with TRBD2. Sequencing used PBMCs. The receptor's source is a woman under 30 in good health and CMV-seropositive. For the CDR3, the sequence is CAWKIGERGGYDTQYF. The nucleotide sequence reads as follows: TGTGCCTGGAAGATAGGGGAGCGGGGGGGTTATGATACGCAGTATTTT.